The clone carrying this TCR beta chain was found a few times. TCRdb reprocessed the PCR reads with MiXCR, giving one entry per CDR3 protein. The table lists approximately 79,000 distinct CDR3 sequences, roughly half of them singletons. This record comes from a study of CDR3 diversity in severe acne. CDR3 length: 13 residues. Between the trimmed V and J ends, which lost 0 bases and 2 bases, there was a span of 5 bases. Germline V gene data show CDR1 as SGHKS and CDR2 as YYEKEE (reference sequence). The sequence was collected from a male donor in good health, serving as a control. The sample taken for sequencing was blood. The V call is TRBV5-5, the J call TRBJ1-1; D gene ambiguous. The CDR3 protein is CASSLASNTEAFF. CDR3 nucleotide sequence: TGTGCCAGCAGCTTGGCCAGCAACACTGAAGCTTTCTTT.